A selection of T cell receptor beta chains follows, all from one sample in a study of cytomegalovirus exposure and HLA in healthy donors. TCRdb keeps only in-frame clones here, not all; method: immunoSEQ multiplex PCR. The repertoire includes about 110,000 clones, roughly 69% of them detected once, and 5.4% sits in the top ten. The source material was PBMCs. The source is a woman aged 70 to 79 in good health and CMV-seropositive. Each CDR3 is given with its conserved first and last residue. The D gene is left open where the match is weak. Rows may omit the clone size; those that give it use once, few, many or a size class.

j_gene	d_gene	abundance	v_gene	CDR3aa	CDR3nt
TRBJ2-1	.	.	TRBV2	CASSRDTVRNEQFF	TGTGCCAGCAGCCGGGACACGGTGCGCAATGAGCAGTTCTTC
TRBJ1-1	.	.	TRBV7-2	CASSPGDLRSPEAFF	TGTGCCAGCAGCCCGGGGGATTTGCGGAGCCCTGAAGCTTTCTTT
TRBJ2-7	.	.	TRBV7-9	CASSLGQDEQYF	TGTGCCAGCAGCTTAGGACAGGACGAGCAGTACTTC
TRBJ2-1	.	.	TRBV25-1	CASSRRKSSYNEQFF	TGTGCCAGCAGTAGGAGAAAAAGCTCCTACAATGAGCAGTTCTTC
TRBJ2-1	TRBD2	.	TRBV30	CAWGGLAGRKGTYNEQFF	TGTGCCTGGGGTGGGCTAGCGGGGAGAAAGGGCACCTACAATGAGCAGTTCTTC
TRBJ2-7	TRBD1	.	TRBV9	CASSVAGGQGTYEQYF	TGTGCCAGCAGCGTAGCGGGTGGACAGGGTACCTACGAGCAGTACTTC
TRBJ2-1	.	.	TRBV27	CASSLSEGFPPYNEQFF	TGTGCCAGCAGTTTATCGGAGGGGTTCCCACCCTACAATGAGCAGTTCTTC
TRBJ2-2	.	.	TRBV27	CASSLYRVSTGELFF	TGTGCCAGCAGTTTATACAGGGTTAGCACCGGGGAGCTGTTTTTT
TRBJ1-1	TRBD1	.	TRBV10-3	CAISETQGALNTEAFF	TGTGCCATCAGTGAGACGCAGGGGGCGCTGAACACTGAAGCTTTCTTT
TRBJ1-2	TRBD1	.	TRBV30	CAWTIKQGAYYGYTF	TGTGCCTGGACCATAAAACAGGGGGCCTACTATGGCTACACCTTC
TRBJ1-2	TRBD1	.	TRBV5-1	CASSLDRGSPIGYTF	TGCGCCAGCAGCTTGGACAGGGGGTCCCCTATCGGCTACACCTTC
TRBJ1-2	.	.	TRBV12-2	CASRLGQGVPCHYGYTF	TGTGCAAGTCGCTTGGGACAGGGAGTACCTTGCCACTATGGCTACACCTTC
TRBJ2-4	.	.	TRBV19	CASRGLLAKNIQYF	TGTGCCAGTAGAGGACTTCTGGCCAAAAACATTCAGTACTTC
TRBJ2-7	.	.	TRBV4-3	CASSQDGRGSYEQYF	TGCGCCAGCAGCCAAGACGGACGAGGGAGCTACGAGCAGTACTTC
TRBJ2-7	.	.	TRBV7-2	CASSSPVGEQYF	TGTGCCAGCAGCTCCCCCGTCGGTGAGCAGTACTTC
TRBJ1-1	.	few	TRBV7-8	CASSPRATEAFF	TGTGCCAGCAGCCCCAGGGCCACTGAAGCTTTCTTT
TRBJ1-1	TRBD1	.	TRBV6-5	CASSFLSRDREAFF	TGTGCCAGCAGTTTTCTGTCCCGGGACAGGGAAGCTTTCTTT
TRBJ2-7	TRBD2	once	TRBV7-2	CASSLEGSGISYEQYF	TGTGCCAGCAGCTTAGAAGGTAGCGGGATCTCCTACGAGCAGTACTTC
TRBJ2-1	TRBD1	once	TRBV6-4	CASSTGQGGTGEQFF	TGTGCCAGCAGTACGGGACAGGGGGGGACAGGGGAGCAGTTCTTC
TRBJ2-7	TRBD2	.	TRBV11-2	CASSTSIAGDYEQYF	TGTGCCAGCAGCACCTCTATAGCGGGGGACTACGAGCAGTACTTC
TRBJ1-6	TRBD1	.	TRBV15	CATSTGQGLSPLHF	TGTGCCACCAGCACAGGACAGGGGTTATCACCCCTCCACTTT
TRBJ1-1	.	.	TRBV10-3	CAIRESGDTEAFF	TGTGCCATCAGGGAGAGCGGGGATACTGAAGCTTTCTTT
TRBJ2-5	TRBD2	.	TRBV10-1	CASGGLAGGETQYF	TGCGCCAGCGGTGGACTAGCGGGCGGTGAGACCCAGTACTTC
TRBJ1-1	.	.	TRBV14	CASSQGLWQSNTEAFF	TGTGCCAGCAGCCAAGGACTTTGGCAGTCGAACACTGAAGCTTTCTTT
TRBJ2-7	TRBD2	.	TRBV9	CASSSGASGGSYEQYF	TGTGCCAGCAGCTCCGGGGCGAGCGGGGGCTCCTACGAGCAGTACTTC
TRBJ1-4	.	few	TRBV7-9	CASSSDSALEKLFF	TGTGCCAGCAGCTCTGACAGTGCCCTTGAAAAACTGTTTTTT
TRBJ2-3	.	.	TRBV18	CASSPLVDSDTQYF	TGTGCCAGCTCACCGTTGGTAGACTCAGATACGCAGTATTTT
TRBJ1-6	.	.	TRBV25-1	CASSEGPRGPLHF	TGTGCCAGCAGTGAAGGGCCAAGGGGACCCCTCCACTTT
TRBJ2-3	.	.	TRBV4-2	CASSQGGPDTQYF	TGTGCCAGCAGCCAAGGGGGCCCGGACACGCAGTATTTT